This T cell receptor beta chain was sequenced in a study of T cells in tumors after PD-1 blockade. Study as a whole: Some patients also took daily vismodegib 150 mg during anti-PD-1 treatment. Blood samples averaged about 120,000 templates (range roughly 24,000-280,000) and 35,000 or so unique clonotypes.

Germline V lookup: CDR1 MNHEY, CDR2 SVGAGI. This CDR3 region has 13 residues. Trimming removed 8 bases at V and 2 bases at J, with 11 bases between. Sequencing used immunoSEQ multiplex PCR; TCRdb keeps in-frame clones, though not all of them. The profile shows around 60,000 clones, around 77% of them singletons. In regard to this clone: The antigen remains undetermined.

Study results and limitations: About 45% of tumor TCR clonotypes were also found in blood.

Sequenced material: PBMCs, taken before anti-PD-1 treatment. This sequence joins TRBV6-5 and TRBJ2-3; D is uncertain. The TCR sequence derives from a human donor with basal cell carcinoma. For the CDR3, the DNA is TGTGCCAGCCTGGGAAAGTACACAGATACGCAGTATTTT. Translated: CASLGKYTDTQYF.